What follows are 18 T cell receptor beta chains derived from one specimen sequenced in a study of OX40 agonist ivuxolimab in advanced cancers. Data came from immunoSEQ multiplex PCR; TCRdb stores just in-frame clones and leaves some out. Of tens of thousands of clones in the sample, around 89% were seen once. This specimen consisted of CD4+ or CD8+ T cells sorted from blood, obtained in a trial of the OX40 agonist ivuxolimab. These receptors were obtained from an adult with an advanced solid tumor such as melanoma, head and neck, liver or kidney cancer.

This clone showed up just a few times. The V gene is TRBV29-1, the J gene TRBJ1-4; tentatively, D is TRBD1 (6 bases). CDR1 and CDR2 (germline): SQVTM, ANQGSEA. This CDR3 spans 13 amino acids. V lost 7 bases and J lost 5, with 14 bases in between. The CDR3 bases are TGCAGCGCCTCGCCGGGGGCAAATGAAAAACTGTTTTTT. Its translation is CSASPGANEKLFF.

This clone was detected once. The chain uses TRBV5-1 and TRBJ2-3, with 9 bases identical to TRBD1. Germline CDR1 reads SGHRS; CDR2 reads YFSETQ. V lost 7 bases to trimming and J lost 2 bases; unmatched junction nucleotides: 8. The CDR3 extends over 15 amino acids. CDR3 nucleotide sequence: TGCGCCAGCTCGACAGGGGGGACCCACACAGATACGCAGTATTTT. This codes for CASSTGGTHTDTQYF.

The J gene is TRBJ2-6, the V gene TRBV2; no reliable D call. Germline CDR1 SNHLY, CDR2 FYNNEI. This CDR3 is built from 14 residues. V lost 7 bases to trimming and J lost 0 bases, with 7 bases between them. The CDR3 reads CASTGDSGANVLTF. The CDR3 region has the DNA TGTGCCAGCACTGGCGACTCTGGGGCCAACGTCCTGACTTTC.

The rearrangement uses TRBV19 and TRBJ1-6, with D unresolved. This CDR3 comprises 13 residues. V was clipped by 5 bases and J by 7 bases, with 9 bases between them. Germline lookup yields CDR1 LNHDA and CDR2 SQIVND (reference sequence). In DNA form, the CDR3 reads TGTGCCAGTAGTCCTAGACAAAATTCACCCCTCCACTTT. This translates into CASSPRQNSPLHF.

This clone was found a few times. DNA of the CDR3: TGCGCCAGCAGCTACCCAGGGCCTGAAGCTTTCTTT. Translating it yields CASSYPGPEAFF. The gene calls are TRBV5-1 and TRBJ1-1, with D maybe TRBD1 (5 bases). This CDR3 spans 12 amino acids. The V gene lost 3 bases and the J gene lost 6 bases, with 9 bases spanning the gap. Germline lookup yields CDR1 SGHRS and CDR2 YFSETQ.

The CDR3 region has the DNA TGTGCCAGCAGTTACTCAGGGGATATGAACACTGAAGCTTTCTTT. Encoded protein: CASSYSGDMNTEAFF. V usage is TRBV6-6 and J usage is TRBJ1-1, with D possibly being TRBD1 (5 bases). Trimming pared 0 bases from V and 0 bases from J, leaving 8 bases between. CDR3 length: 15 residues. Germline loops: CDR1 MNHNY, CDR2 SVGAGI (reference sequence).

The chain recombines TRBV5-1 with TRBJ2-7; 7 bases match TRBD1. The germline V gene has CDR1 SGHRS and CDR2 YFSETQ. V shed 3 bases and J 4 bases; nucleotides not matched to a gene: 4. This CDR3 spans 13 amino acids. The CDR3 DNA reads TGCGCCAGCAGCTACTGGACAGGTTACGAGCAGTACTTC. It is translated as CASSYWTGYEQYF.

V is TRBV18 and J is TRBJ2-7, with TRBD1 identical over 7 bases. The V gene end was trimmed by 4 bases and the J gene end by 3 bases; junction bases not matched to a gene: 9. The germline gives CDR1 KGHSH, CDR2 LQKENI. The CDR3 loop spans 15 amino acids. This CDR3 is CASSLRPTGFYEQYF. The CDR3 region has the DNA TGTGCCAGCTCACTCAGGCCGACAGGGTTCTACGAGCAGTACTTC.

J is TRBJ2-3 and V is TRBV28, with 11 bases identical to TRBD2. Germline CDR1 reads MDHEN; CDR2 reads SYDVKM. The CDR3 contains 19 residues. The trim removed 5 bases at V and 1 base at J, leaving 14 bases unmatched. The CDR3 DNA sequence: TGTGCCAGCAGTCCGCTTCCGGGACTAGCGGCTGGGGGCACAGATACGCAGTATTTT. It specifies CASSPLPGLAAGGTDTQYF.

This clone was detected only once. The chain combines TRBV28 with TRBJ2-3; D may be TRBD1 or TRBD2 (6 bases each). V gave up 8 bases and J gave up 6 bases, with 21 bases separating them. The CDR3 spans 15 residues. CDR1 MDHEN and CDR2 SYDVKM come from the germline V gene. The CDR3 coding sequence is TGTGCCAGCCGGGGGCCAGTACAGCTCAGGGATACGCAGTATTTT. It specifies CASRGPVQLRDTQYF.

The chain employs TRBV2 and TRBJ1-5; D unclear. Germline V CDR1 and CDR2: SNHLY, FYNNEI. The CDR3 spans 13 residues. V was pared by 7 bases and J by 3 bases, with 10 bases between. Here the CDR3 reads CASTPGPNQPQHF. In nucleotides, the CDR3 is TGTGCCAGCACGCCGGGCCCCAATCAGCCCCAGCATTTT. The variable domain in full, completed from reference TRBV2 and TRBJ1-5, reads EPEVTQTPSHQVTQMGQEVILRCVPISNHLYFYWYRQILGQKVEFLVSFYNNEISEKSEIFDDQFSVERPDGSNFTLKIRSTKLEDSAMYFCASTPGPNQPQHFGDGTRLSIL.

This clone was seen a few times. The chain links TRBV10-1 to TRBJ2-1; D may be TRBD1 or TRBD2 (5 bases each). The germline gives CDR1 WNHNN, CDR2 SYGVQD (reference sequence). There are 13 residues in the CDR3. V was trimmed by 2 bases and J by 7 bases, leaving 9 bases between them. CDR3 coding DNA: TGCGCCAGCAGTGAGCCGGGGCGGAATGAGCAGTTCTTC. It specifies CASSEPGRNEQFF.

As to this clone: The sample carries other DNA sequences with the same CDR3. The chain joins TRBV18 to TRBJ2-5; D is unresolved. This CDR3 has 12 amino acids. CDR1 and CDR2 from the germline V gene are KGHSH and LQKENI. Trimming cost V 3 bases and J 2 bases, with 4 bases left between them. Written as DNA, the CDR3 is TGTGCCAGCTCACCCCTTCAAGAGACCCAGTACTTC. Encoded protein: CASSPLQETQYF.

This sequence joins TRBV14 and TRBJ1-5; tentatively, D is TRBD1 (5 bases). The CDR3 is 13 residues long. Deletions cut 5 bases from V and 7 bases from J, with 12 bases between. Germline CDR1 reads SGHDN; CDR2 reads FVKESK. The CDR3 sequence is CASSKGLGQPQHF. The CDR3 DNA follows: TGTGCCAGCAGCAAGGGGTTGGGGCAGCCCCAGCATTTT. The variable domain in full, completed from reference TRBV14 and TRBJ1-5, reads EAGVTQFPSHSVIEKGQTVTLRCDPISGHDNLYWYRRVMGKEIKFLLHFVKESKQDESGMPNNRFLAERTGGTYSTLKVQPAELEDSGVYFCASSKGLGQPQHFGDGTRLSIL.

This clone was observed once. The CDR3 loop is CASSGAQGADTQYF. Written as DNA, the CDR3 is TGTGCCAGCAGCGGGGCCCAGGGGGCGGATACGCAGTATTTT. This rearrangement joins TRBV5-4 to TRBJ2-3, with 8 bases fitting TRBD1. With V trimmed by 4 bases and J by 6 bases, 7 bases remained unmatched. Germline CDR1 SGHNT, CDR2 YYREEE (reference sequence). The CDR3 consists of 14 residues.

The chain combines TRBV11-3 with TRBJ2-1, with 10 bases that match TRBD1. The V gene's germline CDR1 is SGHNT and CDR2 YENEEA. The CDR3 has 16 residues. Unmatched junction bases numbered 12, after V lost 6 bases and J lost 7 bases. CDR3 DNA sequence: TGTGCCAGCAGGAAGGGGGGACAGGGGAGGAAGAATGAGCAGTTCTTC. Translated, it gives CASRKGGQGRKNEQFF.

The gene calls are TRBV6-1 and TRBJ2-1; TRBD2 matches 10 bases. CDR3 length: 16 residues. Germline loops: CDR1 MNHNS, CDR2 SASEGT. The V gene end was trimmed by 2 bases and the J gene end by 4 bases; junction bases not matched to a gene: 5. In nucleotides, the CDR3 is TGTGCCAGCAGTGAATCACTAGCGGGGAGTTACAATGAGCAGTTCTTC. Residues: CASSESLAGSYNEQFF.

The chain couples TRBV10-1 to TRBJ2-7; TRBD2 might be the D (6 bases). The V gene lost 0 bases and the J gene lost 4 bases, with 13 bases spanning the gap. Germline V gene data show CDR1 as WNHNN and CDR2 as SYGVQD (reference sequence). The CDR3 totals 15 residues. Written as DNA, the CDR3 is TGCGCCAGCAGTGAGTCGCCACGGGGGAATTACGAGCAGTACTTC. This translates into CASSESPRGNYEQYF.